This T cell receptor (beta chain) was sequenced during a study of cytomegalovirus exposure and HLA in healthy donors. The ends lost 1 base at V and 4 bases at J; junction bases unmatched: 10. The germline CDR1 and CDR2 sequences are SGHAT and FQNNGV. This CDR3 comprises 17 residues. PCR employed 60 Vbeta and 13 Jbeta primers. Produced via immunoSEQ multiplex PCR; TCRdb's table is partial and in-frame only. The data contain 150,000 to 160,000 clones, 65% to 85% of them singletons. The sample was PBMCs. This clonotype was obtained from a woman aged 35 to 49 in good health and CMV-seropositive. The chain employs TRBV11-2 and TRBJ2-7; TRBD2 matches 10 bases. The CDR3 reads CASSLALSGRAVYEQYF. As DNA, the CDR3 is TGTGCCAGCAGCTTAGCCCTCAGCGGGAGGGCGGTTTACGAGCAGTACTTC. The entire variable domain, with the rest obtained from reference TRBV11-2 and TRBJ2-7, is as follows: EAGVAQSPRYKIIEKRQSVAFWCNPISGHATLYWYQQILGQGPKLLIQFQNNGVVDDSQLPKDRFSAERLKGVDSTLKIQPAKLEDSAVYLCASSLALSGRAVYEQYFGPGTRLTVT.